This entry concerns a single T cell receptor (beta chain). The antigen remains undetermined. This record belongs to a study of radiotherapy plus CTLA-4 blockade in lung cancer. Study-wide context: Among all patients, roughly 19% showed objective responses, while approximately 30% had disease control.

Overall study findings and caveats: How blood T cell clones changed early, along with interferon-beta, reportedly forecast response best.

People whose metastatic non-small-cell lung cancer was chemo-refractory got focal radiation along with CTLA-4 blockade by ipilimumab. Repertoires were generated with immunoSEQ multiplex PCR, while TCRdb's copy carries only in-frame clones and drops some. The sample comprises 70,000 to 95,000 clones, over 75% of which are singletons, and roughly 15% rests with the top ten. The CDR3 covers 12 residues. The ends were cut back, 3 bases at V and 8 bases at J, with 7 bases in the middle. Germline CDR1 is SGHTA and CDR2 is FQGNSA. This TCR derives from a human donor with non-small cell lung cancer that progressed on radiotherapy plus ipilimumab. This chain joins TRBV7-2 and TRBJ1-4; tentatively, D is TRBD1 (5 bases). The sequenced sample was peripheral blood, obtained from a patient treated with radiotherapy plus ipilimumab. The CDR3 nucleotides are TGTGCCAGCAGCTTCAACAGGGAAAAACTGTTTTTT. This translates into CASSFNREKLFF.